In its sample, the clone carrying this T cell receptor beta chain was seen a few times. This sample was taken from a study of control samples from healthy donors and cancer patients. After removal of 5 bases from V and 5 bases from J, the junction contained 11 bases not matched to a gene. The length of the CDR3 is 15 residues. Looked up from germline, CDR1 is MDHEN and CDR2 is SYDVKM. Measured with immunoSEQ multiplex PCR; TCRdb has only the in-frame clones, and not every one. The repertoire holds approximately 82,000 clones, with more than 85% as singletons. Specimen: PBMCs. The clonotype comes from a woman in her thirties or forties with lung cancer. The J gene is TRBJ2-7, the V gene TRBV28; 8 nucleotides match TRBD1. CDR3 amino acids: CASSPRGGQGNEQYF. The CDR3 DNA follows: TGTGCCAGCAGTCCCCGGGGTGGACAGGGTAACGAGCAGTACTTC.